What follows are 28 T cell receptor beta chains derived from one specimen sequenced in a study of blood T cells in healthy people across ages. Together with a sample-barcoded 5' primer, a J-beta primer mix was included in a second PCR lasting about 6 to 12 cycles. MiXCR was run by TCRdb on the 5' RACE reads, yielding one entry per CDR3 protein. The table shows fewer than 1,000,000 distinct CDR3 sequences, with 46% occurring only once. Sequencing was done on a sample of blood. These receptors originate from a man older than 75 in good health.

The chain is built from TRBV24-1 and TRBJ1-5, with 9 bases that match TRBD1. The CDR3 has 15 residues. Per germline, CDR1 KGHDR and CDR2 SFDVKD. Losses at the gene ends were 4 bases for V and 6 bases for J; bases not matched to a gene: 6. In nucleotides, the CDR3 is TGTGCCACCAGTGACGGCGGGACAGGGATTCAGCCCCAGCATTTT. As protein: CATSDGGTGIQPQHF.

The chain uses TRBV10-3 and TRBJ2-5; TRBD1 agrees at 8 bases. The V gene's germline CDR1 is ENHRY and CDR2 SYGVKD. The CDR3 has 15 amino acids. The V and J ends lost 0 bases and 2 bases, in that order; junction bases with no gene match: 2. The CDR3 bases are TGTGCCATCAGTGAGTCAAGGGACAGGCAAGAGACCCAGTACTTC. It specifies CAISESRDRQETQYF.

This clonotype was detected ten times or more. The chain employs TRBV12-3 or TRBV12-4 and TRBJ1-2; 7 nucleotides align to TRBD1. The CDR3 totals 13 residues. J gave up 4 bases and V 6 bases, and 5 bases lay outside the gene matches. The CDR3 reads CASRAGGVYGYTF. The DNA for the CDR3 is TGTGCCAGCAGAGCAGGGGGTGTCTATGGCTACACCTTC.

This clonotype was picked up a small number of times. The V and J genes are TRBV7-2 and TRBJ2-5, with unresolved D. Germline V gene sequence: CDR1 SGHTA, CDR2 FQGNSA. V lost 1 base and J 4 bases, leaving 10 bases between the germline ends. CDR3 size: 14 residues. Here the CDR3 reads CASSLGWARETQYF. The CDR3 DNA reads as TGTGCCAGCAGCTTAGGTTGGGCTAGAGAGACCCAGTACTTC.

The chain combines TRBV20-1 with TRBJ1-6; D remains unclear. The length of the CDR3 is 13 residues. CDR1 and CDR2 from the germline V gene are DFQATT and SNEGSKA (reference sequence). Trimming removed 0 bases from V and 8 bases from J, with 8 bases in between. In nucleotides, the CDR3 is TGCAGTGCTAGAGATTTGGCGGATTCACCCCTCCACTTT. This translates into CSARDLADSPLHF.

This chain joins TRBV20-1 and TRBJ2-5; TRBD1 matches at 7 bases. V lost 1 base and J lost 4; bases outside the gene matches: 3. The CDR3 sequence is 13 residues long. Germline V gene lookup returns CDR1 DFQATT and CDR2 SNEGSKA (reference sequence). CDR3 sequence reads: CSARVQGRETQYF. CDR3 sequence (DNA): TGCAGTGCTAGAGTACAGGGGAGAGAGACCCAGTACTTC.

The genes are TRBV6-6 and TRBJ2-2; no clear D gene. V was cut by 7 bases and J by 7 bases, with 13 bases left in between. The germline CDR1 and CDR2 sequences are MNHNY and SVGAGI (reference sequence). The CDR3 contains 13 residues. The CDR3 DNA sequence: TGTGCCAGCACCCCACTACCGGGCGGGGAGCTGTTTTTT. Its translation: CASTPLPGGELFF.

This clonotype has just a few counts. This chain connects TRBV7-2 to TRBJ1-6, with 7 bases aligning to TRBD1. CDR1 and CDR2 (germline): SGHTA, FQGNSA. CDR3 length: 15 amino acids. The V and J ends lost 5 bases and 10 bases, in that order; junction bases with no gene match: 11. Here the CDR3 reads CASSPVEGARSPLHF. As DNA, the CDR3 is TGTGCCAGCAGCCCAGTGGAGGGGGCAAGGTCACCCCTCCACTTT.

This clonotype turned up a few times. This chain links TRBV3-1 with TRBJ2-5, with 9 nucleotides matching TRBD2. Germline CDR1 and CDR2: LGHDT and YNNKEL (reference sequence). The CDR3 has 16 residues. Trimming took 1 base from V and 2 from J; bases not matched to a gene: 5. CDR3 DNA: TGTGCCAGCAGCCAAGTGGTAGCGGGAGATCAAGAGACCCAGTACTTC. Its translation: CASSQVVAGDQETQYF.

This clonotype showed up just once. The chain couples TRBV5-1 to TRBJ2-7; TRBD2 matches 7 bases. This CDR3 is 16 amino acids long. Germline V gene lookup returns CDR1 SGHRS and CDR2 YFSETQ. Trimming at V came to 3 bases and at J to 0 bases, leaving 9 bases not matched to a gene. The CDR3 coding sequence is TGCGCCAGCAGCTCCGCCTCTCGCGGGGGCTCCTACGAGCAGTACTTC. Its protein product is CASSSASRGGSYEQYF. The entire variable domain, with the rest obtained from reference TRBV5-1 and TRBJ2-7, is as follows: KAGVTQTPRYLIKTRGQQVTLSCSPISGHRSVSWYQQTPGQGLQFLFEYFSETQRNKGNFPGRFSGRQFSNSRSEMNVSTLELGDSALYLCASSSASRGGSYEQYFGPGTRLTVT.

On this clonotype itself: One end of the junction varies from germline; a read error may be responsible. V and J are TRBV7-6 and TRBJ2-3; TRBD2 matches at 8 bases. Germline V lookup: CDR1 SGHVS, CDR2 FNYEAQ. The CDR3 is 16 amino acids. The CDR3 DNA reads as TGTGCCAGCAACTTAGGGGGACTAGGGGAAACAGATACGCAGTATTTT. This encodes CASNLGGLGETDTQYF.

This clonotype has only a few counts. The chain links TRBV12-3 or TRBV12-4 to TRBJ2-1, with TRBD2 matching 7 bases. The CDR3 extends over 15 amino acids. Losses at the gene ends were 6 bases for V and 5 bases for J; bases not matched to a gene: 10. The CDR3 bases are TGTGCCAGCAGGCCTCGGGCTAGCGGACACAATGAGCAGTTCTTC. Residues: CASRPRASGHNEQFF.

This chain links TRBV9 with TRBJ2-3, with D tentatively TRBD2 (5 bases). CDR1 is SGDLS and CDR2 is YYNGEE in the germline V gene. V was trimmed by 1 base and J by 0 bases, leaving 12 bases between them. This CDR3 comprises 16 residues. CDR3 bases: TGTGCCAGCAGCGTAATGAGCGGTCCTAGCACAGATACGCAGTATTTT. Translated: CASSVMSGPSTDTQYF.

V and J are TRBV6-1 and TRBJ2-3; D is undetermined. Germline CDR1 and CDR2: MNHNS and SASEGT. Trimming stripped 9 bases from V and 2 bases from J, with 9 bases between. CDR3 size: 12 residues. The CDR3 loop reads CAREKTTDTQYF. The CDR3 bases are TGTGCCAGGGAGAAAACCACAGATACGCAGTATTTT.

The chain employs TRBV28 and TRBJ1-6; D is ambiguous. Trimming cost V 9 bases and J 0 bases, with 9 bases left between them. The CDR3 has 14 amino acids. From germline, CDR1 is MDHEN and CDR2 SYDVKM. The CDR3 reads CASSAFSYNSPLHF. Here the CDR3 DNA reads TGTGCCAGTAGCGCGTTCTCCTATAATTCACCCCTCCACTTT.

The rearrangement links TRBV25-1 to TRBJ2-7; D ambiguous. This CDR3 is 11 amino acids long. In germline, CDR1 is MGHDK, CDR2 SYGVNS. The V end lost 3 bases, the J end lost 4 bases, and 4 bases lay between the germline ends. The CDR3 is CASSEVYEQYF. CDR3 nucleotides: TGTGCCAGCAGTGAGGTTTACGAGCAGTACTTC.

The gene calls are TRBV20-1 and TRBJ2-3; a weak D match, TRBD2 (5 bases). Germline CDR1 and CDR2: DFQATT and SNEGSKA (reference sequence). The CDR3 has 13 amino acids. With 6 bases removed from V and 6 bases from J, the gap between germline ends came to 16 bases. The CDR3 DNA reads as TGCAGTGCCCGGAGAGGGTTCATGGATACGCAGTATTTT. It specifies CSARRGFMDTQYF.

This clonotype turned up a few times. The J gene is TRBJ2-1, the V gene TRBV20-1; D perhaps matches TRBD1 (5 bases). In germline, CDR1 is DFQATT, CDR2 SNEGSKA (reference sequence). With 6 bases removed from V and 2 bases from J, the gap between germline ends came to 14 bases. The CDR3 is made up of 14 amino acids. CDR3 coding DNA: TGCAGTGCCCTCAGGGCTGGGGCCTACAATGAGCAGTTCTTC. It encodes CSALRAGAYNEQFF.

CDR3 nucleotide sequence: TGCAGCGTAACCGGGGTTTCCTACGAGCAGTACTTC. This gives the protein CSVTGVSYEQYF. This chain uses TRBV29-1 with TRBJ2-7, with TRBD2 as a possible D gene (5 bases). CDR3 size: 12 residues. CDR1 is SQVTM, CDR2 ANQGSEA, per germline. V gave up 6 bases and J gave up 1 base, with 10 bases separating them.

In this sample, this clonotype turned up a few times. This rearrangement joins TRBV6-6 to TRBJ2-7, with a possible D match to TRBD1 (6 bases). With 0 bases removed from V and 0 bases from J, the gap between germline ends came to 9 bases. Germline lookup yields CDR1 MNHNY and CDR2 SVGAGI (reference sequence). The CDR3 covers 15 residues. This chain's CDR3 is CASSYSQGSSYEQYF. CDR3 nucleotide sequence: TGTGCCAGCAGTTACTCCCAGGGGAGCTCCTACGAGCAGTACTTC.

The chain uses TRBV6-1 and TRBJ2-2; the match to TRBD1 covers 8 bases. CDR1 and CDR2 (germline): MNHNS, SASEGT. V dropped 5 bases and J dropped 7; count of bases not matched to a gene: 15. This CDR3 has 17 amino acids. The CDR3 DNA sequence: TGTGCCAGCAGTCCCATTGTTGGACAGGGCAAGGGCGGGGAGCTGTTTTTT. The encoded protein is CASSPIVGQGKGGELFF.

In its sample, this clonotype was seen many times. The chain combines TRBV7-6 with TRBJ2-7; D may be TRBD1 (5 bases). Germline loops: CDR1 SGHVS, CDR2 FNYEAQ. Between the trimmed V and J ends, which lost 5 bases and 3 bases, there was a span of 11 bases. The CDR3 is 13 amino acids. CDR3 loop: CASSPYRGYEQYF. In DNA, the CDR3 is TGTGCCAGCAGCCCATATAGGGGCTACGAGCAGTACTTC.

On this clonotype itself: A clone one base away is much larger, so this may be a read error. The CDR3 DNA follows: TGTGCCAGCAGCGTACTCAGAGACGGCTACACCTTC. Amino acid sequence: CASSVLRDGYTF. The chain joins TRBV9 to TRBJ1-2; no definite D call. The germline gives CDR1 SGDLS, CDR2 YYNGEE. V lost 1 base, J lost 8 bases, and 9 bases lay in between. The CDR3 runs to 12 residues. The full variable domain, completed using reference TRBV9 and TRBJ1-2, is DSGVTQTPKHLITATGQRVTLRCSPRSGDLSVYWYQQSLDQGLQFLIQYYNGEERAKGNILERFSAQQFPDLHSELNLSSLELGDSALYFCASSVLRDGYTFGSGTRLTVV.

The table lists this clonotype with a few counts. The chain joins TRBV7-9 to TRBJ2-1; maybe TRBD1 (6 bases). V lost 1 base and J lost 5, with 15 bases in between. The germline V gene encodes CDR1 SEHNR and CDR2 FQNEAQ (reference sequence). The CDR3 totals 16 residues. CDR3 in DNA: TGTGCCAGCAGCTTAGTCTCCTCGGACAGACACAATGAGCAGTTCTTC. Protein sequence: CASSLVSSDRHNEQFF.

This clonotype was picked up a small number of times. The chain combines TRBV12-3 or TRBV12-4 with TRBJ2-7; D remains unclear. The V end was cut by 3 bases, the J end by 2 bases, with 11 bases between. The CDR3 totals 14 residues. The CDR3 protein is CASSLGYGAYEQYF. DNA of the CDR3: TGTGCCAGCAGTTTGGGTTATGGGGCCTACGAGCAGTACTTC.

The chain links TRBV20-1 to TRBJ1-2; D uncertain. The CDR3 spans 15 residues. Looked up from germline, CDR1 is DFQATT and CDR2 is SNEGSKA (reference sequence). Trimming removed 0 bases at V and 4 bases at J, with 15 bases between. CDR3 bases: TGCAGTGCTAGAGATCCAACGGGAGCGGGCTATGGCTACACCTTC. As protein: CSARDPTGAGYGYTF.

V is TRBV20-1 and J is TRBJ1-4, with D perhaps matching TRBD1 (5 bases). The germline gives CDR1 DFQATT, CDR2 SNEGSKA (reference sequence). The CDR3 runs to 14 residues. Trimming shortened V by 0 bases and J by 4 bases, and 9 bases separated the two germline ends. DNA of the CDR3: TGCAGTGCTAGAGATGGGGGTGGTAATGAAAAACTGTTTTTT. Translation gives CSARDGGGNEKLFF.

J is TRBJ2-7 and V is TRBV2; the D gene could be TRBD1 or TRBD2 (5 bases each). V lost 5 bases, J lost 3 bases, and 17 bases lay in between. The length of the CDR3 is 15 residues. Germline values: CDR1 SNHLY, CDR2 FYNNEI. CDR3 region: CASSRDHLFGYEQYF. Written as DNA, the CDR3 is TGTGCCAGCAGTAGGGACCACCTTTTTGGCTACGAGCAGTACTTC.